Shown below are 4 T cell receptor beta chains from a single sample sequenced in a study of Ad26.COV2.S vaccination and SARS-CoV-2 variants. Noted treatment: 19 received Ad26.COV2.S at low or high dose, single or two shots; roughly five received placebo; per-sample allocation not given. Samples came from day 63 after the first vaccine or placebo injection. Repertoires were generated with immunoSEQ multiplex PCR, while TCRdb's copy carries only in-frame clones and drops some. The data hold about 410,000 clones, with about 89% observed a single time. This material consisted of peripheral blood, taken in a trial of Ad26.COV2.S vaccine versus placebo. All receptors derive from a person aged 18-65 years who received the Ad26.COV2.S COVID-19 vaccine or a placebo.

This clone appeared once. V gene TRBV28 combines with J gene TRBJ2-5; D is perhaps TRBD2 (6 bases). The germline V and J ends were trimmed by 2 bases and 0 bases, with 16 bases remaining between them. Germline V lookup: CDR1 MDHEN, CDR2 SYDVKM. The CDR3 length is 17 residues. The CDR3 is CASSLRVGLSYQETQYF. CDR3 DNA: TGTGCCAGCAGTTTACGAGTGGGACTCAGTTACCAAGAGACCCAGTACTTC.

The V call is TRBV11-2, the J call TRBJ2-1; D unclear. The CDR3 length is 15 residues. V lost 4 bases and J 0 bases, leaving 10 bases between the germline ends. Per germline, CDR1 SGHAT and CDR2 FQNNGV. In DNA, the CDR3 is TGTGCCAGCAGCTCGGACCATAGCTCCTACAATGAGCAGTTCTTC. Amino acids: CASSSDHSSYNEQFF.

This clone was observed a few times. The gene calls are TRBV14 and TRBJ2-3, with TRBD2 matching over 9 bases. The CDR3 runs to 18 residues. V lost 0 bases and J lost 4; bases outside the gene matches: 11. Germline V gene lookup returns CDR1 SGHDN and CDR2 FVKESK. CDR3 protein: CASSQERSAGGGPDTQYF. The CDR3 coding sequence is TGTGCCAGCAGCCAAGAGAGGTCCGCGGGAGGGGGACCAGATACGCAGTATTTT.

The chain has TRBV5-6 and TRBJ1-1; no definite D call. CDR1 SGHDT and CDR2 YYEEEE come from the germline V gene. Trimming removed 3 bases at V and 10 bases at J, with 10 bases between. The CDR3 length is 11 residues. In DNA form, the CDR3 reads TGTGCCAGCAGCTCCTTGACGGGAGCTTTCTTT. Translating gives CASSSLTGAFF.